What follows are 12 T cell receptor beta chains derived from one specimen sequenced in a study of PD-1 blockade in mismatch repair-deficient tumors. Sequencing was performed with immunoSEQ multiplex PCR; in TCRdb, only in-frame clones are kept and a portion is missing. The sample contains around 38,000 clones, about 85% of which appear only once. Sequencing used peripheral blood, obtained 4 weeks after starting pembrolizumab. The receptor set was obtained from an adult with mismatch repair-deficient cancer.

The chain recombines TRBV4-1 with TRBJ2-4, with a tentative D call TRBD2 (5 bases). The CDR3 spans 17 residues. Germline CDR1 is MGHRA and CDR2 is YSYEKL. V gave up 1 base and J gave up 8 bases, with 21 bases separating them. The CDR3: CASSQGIFRHARDIQYF. The CDR3 bases are TGCGCCAGCAGCCAAGGAATCTTCAGGCATGCGAGGGACATTCAGTACTTC.

The chain links TRBV6-5 to TRBJ2-7; 7 bases align to TRBD1. CDR3 length equals 14 residues. CDR1 is MNHEY and CDR2 is SVGAGI in the germline V gene. V lost 2 bases to trimming and J lost 4 bases; unmatched junction nucleotides: 5. CDR3 DNA: TGTGCCAGCAGTTACCTTTCACAGGGGTACGAGCAGTACTTC. Translation gives CASSYLSQGYEQYF.

This chain joins TRBV6-6 and TRBJ1-5; D gene unclear. The CDR3 loop spans 13 amino acids. V gave up 0 bases and J gave up 4 bases, with 4 bases separating them. Germline loops: CDR1 MNHNY, CDR2 SVGAGI (reference sequence). The CDR3 region is CASSYSANQPQHF. The CDR3 coding sequence is TGTGCCAGCAGTTACTCGGCAAATCAGCCCCAGCATTTT.

The chain combines TRBV5-1 with TRBJ2-3; D may be TRBD1 (5 bases). CDR1 and CDR2 from the germline V gene are SGHRS and YFSETQ. The ends were cut back, 1 base at V and 1 base at J, with 16 bases in the middle. The CDR3 consists of 17 residues. The CDR3 is CASSLRQGLFRTDTQYF. Written as DNA, the CDR3 is TGCGCCAGCAGCTTGCGCCAGGGTCTTTTTCGCACAGATACGCAGTATTTT.

This chain connects TRBV6-5 to TRBJ1-2; tentatively, D is TRBD1 (6 bases). The CDR3 is made up of 15 amino acids. CDR1 MNHEY and CDR2 SVGAGI come from the germline V gene. Trimming stripped 6 bases from V and 2 bases from J, with 16 bases between. CDR3 residues: CASRLLQGLNYGYTF. CDR3 nucleotides: TGTGCCAGCAGGCTCCTACAGGGATTAAACTATGGCTACACCTTC.

This clone was seen more than once but under ten times. V and J are TRBV4-2 and TRBJ2-7; either TRBD1 or TRBD2 may fit D (5 bases each). Germline CDR1 reads LGHNA; CDR2 reads YNFKEQ. The CDR3 runs 16 residues. V was clipped by 1 base and J by 2 bases, with 15 bases between them. The CDR3 DNA follows: TGTGCCAGCAGCCAAGCTCGTCAGGGACCCCCCTACGAGCAGTACTTC. It encodes CASSQARQGPPYEQYF.

V gene TRBV29-1 combines with J gene TRBJ2-5; the D gene is possibly TRBD1 (5 bases). Between the trimmed V and J ends, which lost 1 base and 4 bases, there was a span of 19 bases. The length of the CDR3 is 16 residues. Germline CDR1 SQVTM, CDR2 ANQGSEA. The CDR3: CSVEGAAGPRVETQYF. CDR3 DNA sequence: TGCAGCGTTGAAGGGGCGGCAGGGCCCCGGGTAGAGACCCAGTACTTC.

The chain uses TRBV15 and TRBJ2-1; 11 bases are a match to TRBD2. CDR3 length: 18 residues. Germline-derived CDR1 and CDR2 are LNHNV and YYDKDF (reference sequence). The V gene end was trimmed by 3 bases and the J gene end by 1 base; junction bases not matched to a gene: 8. This CDR3 is CATSSRTSGWWSYNEQFF. CDR3 nucleotides: TGTGCCACCAGCAGTAGGACTAGCGGGTGGTGGTCCTACAATGAGCAGTTCTTC. Together with reference TRBV15 and TRBJ2-1, the CDR3 gives the full variable domain: DAMVIQNPRYQVTQFGKPVTLSCSQTLNHNVMYWYQQKSSQAPKLLFHYYDKDFNNEADTPDNFQSRRPNTSFCFLDIRSPGLGDTAMYLCATSSRTSGWWSYNEQFFGPGTRLTVL.

The chain joins TRBV29-1 to TRBJ2-5; 9 positions agree with TRBD1. J lost 7 bases, V lost 6 bases, and 6 bases had no gene match. This CDR3 has 12 residues. The germline V gene has CDR1 SQVTM and CDR2 ANQGSEA. The DNA of the CDR3 is TGCAGCGTAGGACAGGGGTTCTGGACCCAGTACTTC. It encodes CSVGQGFWTQYF.

This chain joins TRBV11-3 and TRBJ2-7; 11 bases line up with TRBD2. Unmatched junction bases numbered 1, after V lost 3 bases and J lost 0 bases. The CDR3 contains 15 residues. Germline CDR1 reads SGHNT; CDR2 reads YENEEA. CDR3 protein: CASSFGTSGSYEQYF. CDR3 coding DNA: TGTGCCAGCAGCTTCGGGACTAGCGGCTCCTACGAGCAGTACTTC.

The chain uses TRBV19 and TRBJ2-2; no firm D call. Looked up from germline, CDR1 is LNHDA and CDR2 is SQIVND (reference sequence). This CDR3 has 11 amino acids. V lost 5 bases, J lost 7 bases, and 5 bases lay in between. The CDR3 spells CASSAGGELFF. The DNA of the CDR3 is TGTGCCAGTAGTGCTGGCGGGGAGCTGTTTTTT.

This clone occurred a few times. The chain has TRBV7-9 and TRBJ1-4; a possible D gene is TRBD1 (5 bases). Trimming removed 3 bases at V and 3 bases at J, with 14 bases between. The length of the CDR3 is 16 residues. The germline V gene encodes CDR1 SEHNR and CDR2 FQNEAQ (reference sequence). The CDR3 reads CASSLGGRGSNEKLFF. The CDR3, as DNA: TGTGCCAGCAGCTTGGGGGGTCGGGGGTCTAATGAAAAACTGTTTTTT.